This T cell receptor (beta chain) was observed in a study of shared clonotypes between healthy human individuals. For the study at large: Three plates each covered CD4 naive and memory; CD8 naive two, CD8 memory one.

Whole-study results and caveats: The study drew on few donors, limiting represented genetic and exposure-history diversity.

Worth noting for this clone: Its antigen is not known.

Only in-frame clones appear in the TCRdb table, and some are missing; sequencing was by immunoSEQ multiplex PCR. Of about 1.1 million clones in the sample, 75% to 80% were seen once. This CDR3 is 13 amino acids long. The germline V and J ends were trimmed by 6 bases and 1 base, with 9 bases remaining between them. Germline lookup yields CDR1 MNHEY and CDR2 SMNVEV (reference sequence). The TCR originated in a man aged 18 to 30 in good health. Some clones in this sample may be carry-over from other donors' samples. Sample: memory CD4+ T cells from PBMCs. Subset here: CD45RA-negative fraction. The chain has TRBV27 and TRBJ2-5; D may be TRBD2 (5 bases). The CDR3 loop reads CASRRVGQETQYF. The CDR3 bases are TGTGCCAGCAGGCGGGTGGGCCAAGAGACCCAGTACTTC.